This T cell receptor (beta chain) was sequenced during a study of T cell repertoires in cytomegalovirus infection. Findings and limits, study-wide: Ex vivo responses were dominated by HLA-C-restricted CMV-specific TCR beta clonotypes.

Via MiXCR, TCRdb re-called the reads, giving one row per CDR3 protein. The data contain 600,000 to 700,000 distinct CDR3 sequences, approximately 33% of them singletons. About this clonotype itself: Its target is not known.

Sequences were derived from cultured PBMCs, sampled from culture after CMV antigen stimulation. The origin of this receptor is a human donor in good health (CMV status not recorded). Some clones in this sample may be carry-over from other donors' samples.

The CDR3 DNA is TGTGCCAGCAGCTGGGTAGCGGGGTACACCGGGGAGCTGTTTTTT. Its translation is CASSWVAGYTGELFF. The chain recombines TRBV6-6 with TRBJ2-2; 8 positions agree with TRBD2. There are 15 residues in the CDR3. The J segment lost 3 bases and the V segment lost 6 bases, leaving 6 bases of the junction unmatched. The germline V gene encodes CDR1 MNHNY and CDR2 SVGAGI (reference sequence).